This entry concerns a single TCR beta chain. Its recognized antigen is unknown. The junction shows a germline mismatch at one end, possibly a read error. The sample belongs to a study of T cells in Graves' hyperthyroidism and ophthalmopathy (dated by TCRdb to the late 2010s). At the level of the whole study: Peripheral blood was sampled at the time of initial diagnosis, prior to any treatment. In addition, the study compared T-cell repertoires in thyroid tissue and in blood from roughly six Graves' hyperthyroidism patients. According to the paper, TCR Vbeta CDR3 sequencing was carried out on 135 peripheral blood samples, which came from around 43 ophthalmopathy, around 75 hyperthyroidism and some 17 progressor patients. The 80 to 100 discovery patients were randomly divided into training and test sets at a 7:3 ratio. To identify distinguishing TCR V-J signatures, a discovery cohort of some 99 patients was used, comprising 43 with Graves' ophthalmopathy and under 60 with stable Graves' hyperthyroidism. An independent validation cohort of 18 to 20 hyperthyroidism patients and approximately 17 patients who later progressed to ophthalmopathy tested prospective prediction of ophthalmopathy. After sampling, hyperthyroidism patients received methimazole starting at 30 mg daily, and ophthalmopathy patients received high-dose intravenous methylprednisolone.

The CDR1 and CDR2 encoded by the germline V gene are SGHRS and YFSETQ. Counted from cysteine to phenylalanine, this CDR3 has 15 amino acids. The DNA shown is the 45-base CDR3, in frame from base 1. Amplification of TCR beta CDR3 regions was carried out from RNA transcripts. The first round of RT-PCR for the TCR CDR3 was performed with the HTBI primer set and the Qiagen OneStep RT-PCR kit. Libraries were constructed in a second round of multiplex PCR, after which size selection and purification were carried out. Paired-end sequencing of the libraries was performed with 100 bp reads on an Illumina HiSeq2000. For the original study's pipeline: SOAPnuke was used to process the raw data, throwing out any read that contained adapters or uncalled bases, had a mean Phred below 15, or lacked an exact constant-primer or identifier match. COPE v1.2.5 was used to merge the high-quality paired reads, and each unique nucleotide sequence was defined as a clonotype. Clonotypes were aligned to IMGT TRBV, TRBD and TRBJ reference segments using MiTCR v1.1. Only V-J combinations with frequency above 0.0001, covering about 99% of repertoires, were analysed. The TCS score was defined as F50 (clonal expansion) divided by E x V (chaos), with BLOSUM62-based TCRdist calculated between CDR3 peptides within each V-J. Welch's t-statistics and random forest reduced fewer than 600 V-J features to 10 to 15, which were used in a naive Bayes classifier (R e1071). The public reads were reanalyzed by TCRdb: fastp trimming at Q25, MiXCR alignment, in-frame beta chains only. Rows are combined by CDR3 protein, so each entry shows the most common genes and DNA. These V and J calls derive from TCRdb rather than the authors' analysis. For this sample there are 500,000 to 750,000 distinct CDR3 sequences; around 16% appear just once. Approximately 7% of the sample comes from the top ten.

A patient counted as having stable Graves' hyperthyroidism if no progression to ophthalmopathy occurred over 18 months of follow-up. Hyperthyroidism patients were newly diagnosed, with disease duration under 2 months, and aged 18 to 65 years. Any patient with an uncontrolled infection, another autoimmune disease, pregnancy or lactation was excluded. Clinical symptoms, serum thyroxine and TRAb, thyroid ultrasound, and orbital computed tomography formed the basis for the diagnoses. PBMCs were isolated from around 10 ml of fresh peripheral blood by Ficoll-Paque density gradient centrifugation. Total RNA was extracted with Trizol reagent, and quality was checked on an Agilent 2100 Bioanalyzer. What the research found in general, with its limitations: In validation, progression to ophthalmopathy was predicted by the model with 70.59% sensitivity and nearly 75% specificity, a median of about 6.8 months before onset. Ophthalmopathy was separated from stable hyperthyroidism by a 13 V-J signature model, with over 85% sensitivity and 81% to 83% specificity obtained in cross-validation and 80%/75% obtained in testing. Blood samples also contained most of the expanded thyroid clonotypes (frequency above 0.001), which suggests that blood repertoires may reflect thyroid immune responses. Sample size was not statistically predetermined, and blinding of investigators to group allocation was not performed.

This TCR derives from a woman aged 30 to 39 with Graves' hyperthyroidism. Here the chain combines TRBV5-1 and TRBJ1-1; 9 central nucleotides agree with TRBD1. Sample: blood. The CDR3 loop reads CASIRWDRVETEAFF. The DNA reads as follows: TGTGCCAGCATCAGATGGGACAGGGTTGAAACTGAAGCTTTCTTT.